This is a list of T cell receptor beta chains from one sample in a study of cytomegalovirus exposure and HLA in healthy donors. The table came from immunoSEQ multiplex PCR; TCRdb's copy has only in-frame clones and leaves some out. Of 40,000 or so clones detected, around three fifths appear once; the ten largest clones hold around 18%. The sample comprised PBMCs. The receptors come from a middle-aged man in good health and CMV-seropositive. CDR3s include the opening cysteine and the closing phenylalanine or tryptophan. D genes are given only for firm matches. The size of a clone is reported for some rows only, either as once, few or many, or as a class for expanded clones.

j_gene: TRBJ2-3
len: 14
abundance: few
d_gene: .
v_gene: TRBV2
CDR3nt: TGTGCCACCCTACCCGAAGGATCCGGAGGTACGCAGTATTTT
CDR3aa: CATLPEGSGGTQYF

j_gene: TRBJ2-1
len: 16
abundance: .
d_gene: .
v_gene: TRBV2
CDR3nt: TGTGCCAGCAGCCTTAGGCGGCAGGGGGGACTCTATGAGCAGTTCTTC
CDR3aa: CASSLRRQGGLYEQFF

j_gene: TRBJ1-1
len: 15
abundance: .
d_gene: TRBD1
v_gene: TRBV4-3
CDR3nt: TGCGCCAGCAGCCCGGGGACAGGGGGAGCAGCTGAAGCTTTCTTT
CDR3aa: CASSPGTGGAAEAFF

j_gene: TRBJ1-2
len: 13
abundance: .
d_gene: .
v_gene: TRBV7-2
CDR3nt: TGTGCCAGCAGCTTAGACCCCAGCTATGGCTACACCTTC
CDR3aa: CASSLDPSYGYTF

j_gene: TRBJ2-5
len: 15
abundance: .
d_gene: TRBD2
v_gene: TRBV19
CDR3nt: TGTGCCAGTAGTATGGGACTAGCGGGGGTGGAGACCCAGTACTTC
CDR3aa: CASSMGLAGVETQYF

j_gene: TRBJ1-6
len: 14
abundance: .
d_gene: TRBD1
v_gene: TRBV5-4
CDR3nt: TGTGCCAGCAGCTTGGAACAGGGGAACTCACCCCTCCACTTT
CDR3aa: CASSLEQGNSPLHF

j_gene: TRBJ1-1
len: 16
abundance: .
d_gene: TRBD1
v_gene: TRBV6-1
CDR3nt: TGTGCCAGCAGTGAGTGGGCAGGGGGCAGGAACACTGAAGCTTTCTTT
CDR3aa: CASSEWAGGRNTEAFF

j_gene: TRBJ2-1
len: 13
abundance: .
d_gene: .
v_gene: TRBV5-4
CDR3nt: TGTGCCAGCAGCTTTGGACAGTACAATGAGCAGTTCTTC
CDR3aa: CASSFGQYNEQFF

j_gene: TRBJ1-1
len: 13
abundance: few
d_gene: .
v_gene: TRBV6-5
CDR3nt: TGTGCCAGCAGACCCACTGGGACTGCTGAAGCTTTCTTT
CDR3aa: CASRPTGTAEAFF

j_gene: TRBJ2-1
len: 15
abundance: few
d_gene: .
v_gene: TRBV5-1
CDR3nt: TGCGCCAGCAGCTTGGCGGGGACATCCTACAATGAGCAGTTCTTC
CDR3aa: CASSLAGTSYNEQFF

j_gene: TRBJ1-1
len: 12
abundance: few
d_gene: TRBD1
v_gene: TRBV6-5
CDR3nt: TGTGCCAGCAAAAGACAGGGCCTTGAAGCTTTCTTT
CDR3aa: CASKRQGLEAFF